This T cell receptor (beta chain) was found in a study of blood T cell repertoires in COVID-19. Across the study: Italy, Spain and the United States were the sources of the convalescent and acute COVID-19 samples. T cells, B-cell-depleted T cells, or PBMCs provided the cDNA or gDNA that served as material.

In the original processing: By means of reference gene primer amplification, nucleated cell counts were estimated. Clones were read by immunoSEQ multiplex PCR, and TCRdb kept only the in-frame ones, dropping some. That table supplies the V and J calls and clone size; D and trimming were determined from the DNA. The sample lists roughly 230,000 clones; 90% were seen once. Trimming removed 6 bases from V and 3 bases from J, with 8 bases in between. In germline, CDR1 is SEHNR, CDR2 FQNEAQ (reference sequence). The CDR3 is made up of 12 amino acids. Those enrolled in Seattle joined during active infection and were followed longitudinally afterward.

This TCR was recovered from a woman aged 55 to 70 with COVID-19, enrolled during active disease. The sequenced sample consisted of peripheral blood. The chain combines TRBV7-9 with TRBJ1-2; weak D call: TRBD1 (5 bases). Written as DNA, the CDR3 is TGTGCCAGCAGAGGGGAAGACTATGGCTACACCTTC. Its protein product is CASRGEDYGYTF.